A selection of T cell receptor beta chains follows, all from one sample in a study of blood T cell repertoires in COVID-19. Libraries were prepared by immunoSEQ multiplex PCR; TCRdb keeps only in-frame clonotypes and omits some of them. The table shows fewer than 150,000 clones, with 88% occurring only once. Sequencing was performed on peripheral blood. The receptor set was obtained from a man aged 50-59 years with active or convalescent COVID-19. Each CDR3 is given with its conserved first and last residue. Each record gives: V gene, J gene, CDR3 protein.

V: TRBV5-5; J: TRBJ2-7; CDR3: CASRFGQGVGEQYF
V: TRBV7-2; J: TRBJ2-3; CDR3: CASSQGSGWIDTQYF
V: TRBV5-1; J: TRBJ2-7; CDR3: CASSLAGSSYEQYF
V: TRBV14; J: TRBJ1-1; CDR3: CASSLGQVNTEAFF
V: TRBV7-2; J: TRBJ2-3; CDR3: CASSLGSLSVLDTQYF
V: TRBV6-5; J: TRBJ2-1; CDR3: CASSYLAVDEQFF
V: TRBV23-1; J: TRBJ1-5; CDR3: CAGGQGIGFHQPQHF
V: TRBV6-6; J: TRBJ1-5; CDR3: CASTPGTRDQPQHF
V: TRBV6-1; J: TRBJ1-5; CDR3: CASSEAADRRNQPQHF
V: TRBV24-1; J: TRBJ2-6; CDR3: CATSDRQGGGANVLTF
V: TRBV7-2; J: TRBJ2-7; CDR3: CASSFNRGIAYEQYF
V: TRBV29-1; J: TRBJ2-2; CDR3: CSVGGLAGEGTGELFF
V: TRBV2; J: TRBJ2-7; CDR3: CASREGARREQYF
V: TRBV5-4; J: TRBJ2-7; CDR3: CASSIDSNEQYF
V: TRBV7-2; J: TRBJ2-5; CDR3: CASSPYQETQYF
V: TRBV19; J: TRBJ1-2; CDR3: CASTLGIRGGYTF
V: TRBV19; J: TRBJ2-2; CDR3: CASKILAGGRSGELFF
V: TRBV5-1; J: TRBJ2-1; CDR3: CASSLTSGEYNEQFF
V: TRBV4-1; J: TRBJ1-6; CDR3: CASSQPPGQNINSPLHF
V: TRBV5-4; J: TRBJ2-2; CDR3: CASSLDYPATGELFF
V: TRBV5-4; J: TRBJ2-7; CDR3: CASSTALGYEQYF
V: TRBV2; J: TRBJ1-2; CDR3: CASSAQGSANYGYTF
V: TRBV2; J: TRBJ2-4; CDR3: CASTAEAKNIQYF
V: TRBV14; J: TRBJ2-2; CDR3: CASSQDGDTANTGELFF
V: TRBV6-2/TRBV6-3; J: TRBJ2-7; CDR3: CASSYPGTVSYEQYF
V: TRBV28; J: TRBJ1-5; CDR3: CASSFTSGTSYSNQPQHF
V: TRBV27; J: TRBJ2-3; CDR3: CASSLSGGRPDTQYF
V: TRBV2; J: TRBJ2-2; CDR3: CASRTGTGAGELFF
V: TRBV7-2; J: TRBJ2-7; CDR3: CASSLGTREEQYF
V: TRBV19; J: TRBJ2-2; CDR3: CASSITSSGVTGELFF
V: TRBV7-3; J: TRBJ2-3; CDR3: CASSLYGDTQYF
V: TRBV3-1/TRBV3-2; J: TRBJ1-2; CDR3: CASRDMIYGYTF
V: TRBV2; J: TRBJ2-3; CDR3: CASSHGTSGRAGDTQYF
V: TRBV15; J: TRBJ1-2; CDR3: CATSPTRTDNYGYTF
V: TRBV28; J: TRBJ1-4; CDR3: CASRGQQEKLFF
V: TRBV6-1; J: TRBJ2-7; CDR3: CASSEVEGSYEQYF
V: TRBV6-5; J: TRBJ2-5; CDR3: CASILSGATGETQYF
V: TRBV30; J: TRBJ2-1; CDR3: CAWSGPGVRAEQFF
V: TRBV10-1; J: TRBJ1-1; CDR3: CASSESTGGRTEAFF
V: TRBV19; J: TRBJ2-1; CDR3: CASSILAGGPGEQFF